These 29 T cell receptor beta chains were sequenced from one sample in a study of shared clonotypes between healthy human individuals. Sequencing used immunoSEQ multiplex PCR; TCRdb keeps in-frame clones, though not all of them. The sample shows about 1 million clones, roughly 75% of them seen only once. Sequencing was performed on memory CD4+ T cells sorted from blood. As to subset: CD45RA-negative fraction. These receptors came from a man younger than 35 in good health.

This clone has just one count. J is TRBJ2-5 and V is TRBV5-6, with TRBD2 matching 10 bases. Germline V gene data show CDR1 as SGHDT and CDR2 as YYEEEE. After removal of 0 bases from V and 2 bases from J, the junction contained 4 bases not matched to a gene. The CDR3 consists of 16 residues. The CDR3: CASSLGLAGLQETQYF. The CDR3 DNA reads TGTGCCAGCAGCTTGGGACTAGCGGGTCTTCAAGAGACCCAGTACTTC.

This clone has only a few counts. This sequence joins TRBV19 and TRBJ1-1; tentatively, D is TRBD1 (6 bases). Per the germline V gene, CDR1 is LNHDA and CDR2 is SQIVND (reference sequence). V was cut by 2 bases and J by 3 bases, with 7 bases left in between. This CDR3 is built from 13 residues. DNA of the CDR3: TGTGCCAGTAGTATAAACAGGGACACTGAAGCTTTCTTT. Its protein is CASSINRDTEAFF. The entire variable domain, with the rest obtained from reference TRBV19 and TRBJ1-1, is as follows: DGGITQSPKYLFRKEGQNVTLSCEQNLNHDAMYWYRQDPGQGLRLIYYSQIVNDFQKGDIAEGYSVSREKKESFPLTVTSAQKNPTAFYLCASSINRDTEAFFGQGTRLTVV.

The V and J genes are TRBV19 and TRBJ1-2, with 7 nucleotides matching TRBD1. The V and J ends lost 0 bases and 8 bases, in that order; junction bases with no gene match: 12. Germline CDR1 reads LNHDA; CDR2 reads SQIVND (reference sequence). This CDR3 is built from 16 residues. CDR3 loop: CASSIDIPTGTGGYTF. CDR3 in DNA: TGTGCCAGTAGTATAGACATTCCGACAGGGACTGGCGGCTACACCTTC.

The CDR3 is CSVDGQGGNEQFF. Written as DNA, the CDR3 is TGCAGCGTTGACGGGCAGGGCGGTAATGAGCAGTTCTTC. V gene TRBV29-1 combines with J gene TRBJ2-1; tentative D call: TRBD1 (5 bases). Trimming pared 3 bases from V and 7 bases from J, leaving 13 bases between. The CDR3 is 13 residues long. Germline-derived CDR1 and CDR2 are SQVTM and ANQGSEA.

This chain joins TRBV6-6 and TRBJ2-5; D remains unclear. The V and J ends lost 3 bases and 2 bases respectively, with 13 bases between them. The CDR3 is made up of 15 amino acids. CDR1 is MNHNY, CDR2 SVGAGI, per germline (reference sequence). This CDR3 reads CASSYQAGAQETQYF. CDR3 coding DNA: TGTGCCAGCAGTTATCAGGCAGGAGCTCAAGAGACCCAGTACTTC.

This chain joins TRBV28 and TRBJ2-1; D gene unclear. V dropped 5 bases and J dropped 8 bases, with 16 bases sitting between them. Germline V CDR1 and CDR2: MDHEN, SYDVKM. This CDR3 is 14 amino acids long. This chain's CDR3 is CASSTPSGVYEQFF. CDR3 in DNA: TGTGCCAGCAGTACCCCTTCCGGCGTATATGAGCAGTTCTTC.

The CDR3 protein is CASSLRGADTQYF. The CDR3 bases are TGTGCCAGCAGCTTGCGCGGGGCAGATACGCAGTATTTT. The chain has TRBV5-6 and TRBJ2-3, with D possibly matching TRBD2 (6 bases). This CDR3 spans 13 amino acids. The ends were cut back, 1 base at V and 4 bases at J, with 7 bases in the middle. The germline gives CDR1 SGHDT, CDR2 YYEEEE.

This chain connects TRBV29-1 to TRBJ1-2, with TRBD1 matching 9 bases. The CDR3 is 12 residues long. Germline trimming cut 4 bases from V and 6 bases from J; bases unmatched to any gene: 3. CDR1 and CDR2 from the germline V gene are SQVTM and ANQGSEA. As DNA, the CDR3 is TGCAGCGTTGGGACAGGGGTAAATGGCTACACCTTC. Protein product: CSVGTGVNGYTF.

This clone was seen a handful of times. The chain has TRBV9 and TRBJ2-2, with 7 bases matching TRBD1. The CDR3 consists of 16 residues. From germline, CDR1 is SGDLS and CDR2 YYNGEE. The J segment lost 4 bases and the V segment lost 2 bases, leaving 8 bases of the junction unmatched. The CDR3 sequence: CASSVSGQIFTGELFF. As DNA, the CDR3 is TGTGCCAGCAGCGTTTCGGGACAGATTTTCACCGGGGAGCTGTTTTTT.

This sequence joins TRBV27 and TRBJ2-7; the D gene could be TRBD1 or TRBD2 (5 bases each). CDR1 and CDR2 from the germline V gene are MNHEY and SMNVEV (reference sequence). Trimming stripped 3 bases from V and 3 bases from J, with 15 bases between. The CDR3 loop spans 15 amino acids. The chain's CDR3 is CASSLARGGVYEQYF. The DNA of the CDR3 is TGTGCCAGCAGTTTGGCCCGGGGCGGAGTCTACGAGCAGTACTTC.

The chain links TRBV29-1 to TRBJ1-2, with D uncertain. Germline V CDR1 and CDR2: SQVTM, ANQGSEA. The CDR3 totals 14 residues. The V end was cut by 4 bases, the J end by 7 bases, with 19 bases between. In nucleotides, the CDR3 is TGCAGCGTTGGATTCCGAGATCCGGGAGGTGGCTACACCTTC. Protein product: CSVGFRDPGGGYTF.

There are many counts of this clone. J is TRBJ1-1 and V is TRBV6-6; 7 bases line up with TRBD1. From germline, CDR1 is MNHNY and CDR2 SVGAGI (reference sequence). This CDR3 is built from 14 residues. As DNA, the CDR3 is TGTTCCTCACAGGGGAGTAACAGGAACACTGAAGCTTTCTTT. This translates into CSSQGSNRNTEAFF.

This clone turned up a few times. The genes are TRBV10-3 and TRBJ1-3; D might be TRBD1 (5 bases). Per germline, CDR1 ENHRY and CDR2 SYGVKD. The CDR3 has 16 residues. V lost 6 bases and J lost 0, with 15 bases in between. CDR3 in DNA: TGTGCCATCAGACCATCTGTCGGGGGCTCTGGAAACACCATATATTTT. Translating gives CAIRPSVGGSGNTIYF.

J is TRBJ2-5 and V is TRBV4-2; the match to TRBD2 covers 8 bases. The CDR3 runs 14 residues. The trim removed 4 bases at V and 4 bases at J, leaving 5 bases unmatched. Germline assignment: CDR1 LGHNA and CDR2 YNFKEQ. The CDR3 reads CASSPSTSGETQYF. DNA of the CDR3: TGTGCCAGCAGCCCCTCTACTAGCGGAGAGACCCAGTACTTC.

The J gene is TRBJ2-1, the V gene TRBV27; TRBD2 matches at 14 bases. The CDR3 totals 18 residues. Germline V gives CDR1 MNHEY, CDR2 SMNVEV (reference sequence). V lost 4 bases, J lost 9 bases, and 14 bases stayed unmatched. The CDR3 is CASSSHNRGLAGVSEQFF. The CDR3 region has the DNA TGTGCCAGCAGTTCACATAATCGGGGACTAGCGGGAGTGAGTGAGCAGTTCTTC.

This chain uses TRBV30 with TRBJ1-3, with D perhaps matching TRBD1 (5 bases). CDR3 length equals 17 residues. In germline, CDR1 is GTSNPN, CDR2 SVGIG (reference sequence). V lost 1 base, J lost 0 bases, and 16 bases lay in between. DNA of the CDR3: TGTGCCTGGAGTGGGGCCGGGACTCGCAGCTCTGGAAACACCATATATTTT. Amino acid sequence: CAWSGAGTRSSGNTIYF.

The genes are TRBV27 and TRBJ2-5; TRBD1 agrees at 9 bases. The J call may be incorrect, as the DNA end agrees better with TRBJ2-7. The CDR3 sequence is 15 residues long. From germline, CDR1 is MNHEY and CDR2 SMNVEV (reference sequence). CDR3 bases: TGTGCCAGCAGTTTCACAGGGGGCGGAATTTACGAGCAGTACTTC. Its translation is CASSFTGGGIYEQYF.

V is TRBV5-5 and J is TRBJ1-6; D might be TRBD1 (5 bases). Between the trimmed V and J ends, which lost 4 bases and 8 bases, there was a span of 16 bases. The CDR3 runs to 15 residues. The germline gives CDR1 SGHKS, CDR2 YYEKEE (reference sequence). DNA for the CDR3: TGTGCCAGCAGCCCAGAAGGGGCGGACTATTCACCCCTCCACTTT. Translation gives CASSPEGADYSPLHF.

The CDR3 coding sequence is TGTGCCAGCAGGGTACAGGGGGGGAACACTGAAGCTTTCTTT. It codes for CASRVQGGNTEAFF. The chain combines TRBV6-1 with TRBJ1-1; 8 bases match TRBD1. The CDR3 totals 14 residues. After removal of 6 bases from V and 1 base from J, the junction contained 4 bases not matched to a gene. The germline gives CDR1 MNHNS, CDR2 SASEGT.

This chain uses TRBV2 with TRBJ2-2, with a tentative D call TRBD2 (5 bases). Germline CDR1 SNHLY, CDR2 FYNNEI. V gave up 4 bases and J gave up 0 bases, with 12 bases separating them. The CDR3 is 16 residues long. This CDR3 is CASSVEGNSNTGELFF. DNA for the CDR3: TGTGCCAGCAGTGTTGAGGGCAACTCGAACACCGGGGAGCTGTTTTTT.

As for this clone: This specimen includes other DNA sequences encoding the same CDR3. In DNA, the CDR3 is TGCGCCAGCAGCTTGGAAGGGGGCGGGTCCTACGAGCAGTACTTC. Amino acids: CASSLEGGGSYEQYF. The V gene is TRBV5-1, the J gene TRBJ2-7; 7 nucleotides align to TRBD1. Germline V CDR1 and CDR2: SGHRS, YFSETQ. Trimming removed 0 bases from V and 1 base from J; junction bases left unmatched: 4. The CDR3 spans 15 residues.

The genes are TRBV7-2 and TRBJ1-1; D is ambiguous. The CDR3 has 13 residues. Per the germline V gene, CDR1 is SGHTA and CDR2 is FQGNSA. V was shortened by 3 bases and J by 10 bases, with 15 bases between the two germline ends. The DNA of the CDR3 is TGTGCCAGCAGCTTGGGCGCGCATGGTACAGCTTTCTTT. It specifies CASSLGAHGTAFF.

CDR3 DNA sequence: TGTGCCAGCAGTGGGCAGGGACTAGCGGGGGGGCAAGGGACGTTCTTC. Its translation: CASSGQGLAGGQGTFF. V gene TRBV2 combines with J gene TRBJ2-1; 16 nucleotides line up with TRBD2. Per germline, CDR1 SNHLY and CDR2 FYNNEI. The length of the CDR3 is 16 residues. Trimming removed 4 bases from V and 15 bases from J; junction bases left unmatched: 12.

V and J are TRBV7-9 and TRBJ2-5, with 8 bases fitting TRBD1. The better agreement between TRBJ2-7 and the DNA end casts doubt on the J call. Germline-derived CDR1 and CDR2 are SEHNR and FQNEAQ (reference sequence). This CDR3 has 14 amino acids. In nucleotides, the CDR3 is TGTGCCAGCAGTTTAACAGGGGGGACCTACGAGCAGTACTTC. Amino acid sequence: CASSLTGGTYEQYF.

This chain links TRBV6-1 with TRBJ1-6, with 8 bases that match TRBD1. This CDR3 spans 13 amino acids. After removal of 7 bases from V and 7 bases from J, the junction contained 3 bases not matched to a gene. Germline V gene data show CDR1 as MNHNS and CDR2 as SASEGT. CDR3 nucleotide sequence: TGTGCCAGCAACCAGGGGGCGAATTCACCCCTCCACTTT. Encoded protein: CASNQGANSPLHF.

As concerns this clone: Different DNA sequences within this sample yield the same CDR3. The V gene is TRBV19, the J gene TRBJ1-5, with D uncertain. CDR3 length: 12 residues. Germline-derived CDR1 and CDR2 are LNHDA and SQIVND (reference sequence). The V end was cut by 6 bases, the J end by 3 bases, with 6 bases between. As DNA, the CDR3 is TGTGCCAGTAGGGCCAACAATCAGCCCCAGCATTTT. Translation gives CASRANNQPQHF.

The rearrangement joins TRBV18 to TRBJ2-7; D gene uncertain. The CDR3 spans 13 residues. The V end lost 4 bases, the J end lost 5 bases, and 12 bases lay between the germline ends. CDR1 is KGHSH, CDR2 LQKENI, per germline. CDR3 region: CASSRQEENEQYF. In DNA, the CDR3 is TGTGCCAGCTCACGGCAGGAAGAAAACGAGCAGTACTTC.

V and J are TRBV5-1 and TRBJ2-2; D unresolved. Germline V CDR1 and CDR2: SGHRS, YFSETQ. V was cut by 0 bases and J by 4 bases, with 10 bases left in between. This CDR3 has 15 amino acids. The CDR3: CASSLDSLSTGELFF. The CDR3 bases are TGCGCCAGCAGCTTGGACAGCCTGAGCACCGGGGAGCTGTTTTTT.

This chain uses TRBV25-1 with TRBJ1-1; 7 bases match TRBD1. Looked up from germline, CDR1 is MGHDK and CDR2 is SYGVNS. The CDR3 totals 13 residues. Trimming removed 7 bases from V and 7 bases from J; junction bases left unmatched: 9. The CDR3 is CASTGQDRLEAFF. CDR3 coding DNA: TGTGCCAGCACCGGACAGGACCGCCTTGAAGCTTTCTTT. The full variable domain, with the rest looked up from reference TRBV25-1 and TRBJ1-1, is EADIYQTPRYLVIGTGKKITLECSQTMGHDKMYWYQQDPGMELHLIHYSYGVNSTEKGDLSSESTVSRIRTEHFPLTLESARPSHTSQYLCASTGQDRLEAFFGQGTRLTVV.